The rows below give T cell receptor beta chains drawn from one sample of a study of CD8 T cells in Susac syndrome. TCRdb reprocessed the immunoSEQ multiplex PCR reads via MiXCR and lists one record per CDR3 protein. The sample includes approximately 120,000 distinct CDR3 sequences, 90% to 95% of them seen just once. Sequenced input: CD8+ T cells from PBMCs. These receptors were obtained from a human donor with multiple sclerosis. Each CDR3 is given with its conserved first and last residue.

TRBV6-6	TRBJ1-1	CASTFSMREDTEAFF
TRBV7-3	TRBJ2-1	CASSLTGQGATDEQFF
TRBV27	TRBJ2-7	CASSRRGLYEQYF
TRBV20-1	TRBJ2-7	CSAPTGLVRYEQYF
TRBV9	TRBJ2-7	CASSLGTVGSYEQYF
TRBV12-3/TRBV12-4	TRBJ2-7	CASSPGGHQYEQYF
TRBV25-1	TRBJ2-1	CASHLSSNNEQFF
TRBV27	TRBJ1-1	CASGGRGRTEAFF
TRBV9	TRBJ2-7	CASSVYAGEYEQYF
TRBV28	TRBJ2-5	CASSLRRGRLEEQETQYF
TRBV5-1	TRBJ2-5	CASSLAQTIEETQYF
TRBV4-1	TRBJ1-1	CASSPTTRATEAFF
TRBV5-6	TRBJ1-1	CASSLRGDTEAFF
TRBV9	TRBJ2-7	CASSGGELQQYF
TRBV9	TRBJ1-4	CASSRAGGINEKLFF
TRBV2	TRBJ1-5	CASSEVMGGNQPQHF
TRBV9	TRBJ2-5	CASSVGSLQETQYF
TRBV28	TRBJ2-7	CASSELGLVSYEQYF
TRBV5-1	TRBJ2-7	CASSSDRGGNEQYF
TRBV5-1	TRBJ2-7	CASSADREAYEQYF
TRBV7-6	TRBJ1-1	CASSPLKGLTEAFF
TRBV5-6	TRBJ1-2	CASSPRVGNYGYTF
TRBV10-3	TRBJ2-1	CAISEPQAGAYYNEQFF
TRBV6-1	TRBJ1-2	CASSPPGGQGVGYGYTF
TRBV13	TRBJ2-4	CASSSTGTGENIQYF
TRBV6-2/TRBV6-3	TRBJ2-7	CASSYLGLAVSYEQYF
TRBV5-6	TRBJ1-2	CASTMRSWNYGYTF
TRBV5-6	TRBJ2-1	CASSLLTDEQFF